This T cell receptor beta chain was captured by sequencing in a study of blood T cell repertoires in COVID-19. Study details: From the United States, Italy and Spain came samples of acute and convalescent COVID-19.

Data came from immunoSEQ multiplex PCR; TCRdb stores just in-frame clones and leaves some out. This sample yields 150,000 to 200,000 clones, of which roughly 78% are seen a single time; 6.5% belongs to the top ten. CDR1 is MGHRA and CDR2 is YSYEKL in the germline V gene. With 1 base clipped from V and 8 bases from J, the junction kept 13 bases outside the gene matches. This CDR3 contains 17 residues. This receptor was obtained from a man between 70 and 80 years old with active or convalescent COVID-19. Sample: peripheral blood. V is TRBV4-1 and J is TRBJ2-1, with 8 bases identical to TRBD2. CDR3 loop: CASSQVMASGSGYEQFF. Written as DNA, the CDR3 is TGCGCCAGCAGCCAAGTTATGGCGAGCGGGAGTGGGTATGAGCAGTTCTTC.